Listed below are T cell receptor beta chains from one sample, sequenced in a study of radiation and T cells in renal cell carcinoma. Assay used: immunoSEQ multiplex PCR; TCRdb lists only in-frame clones, some missing. The sample holds around 100,000 clones; roughly 88% are singletons and the top ten take approximately 7.3%. The source was blood, collected from a patient whose treatment included radiotherapy and nephrectomy. Source of these receptors: a man aged 55 to 70 with renal cell carcinoma. CDR3s include the opening cysteine and the closing phenylalanine or tryptophan. The order of the fields is D gene, clone size, V gene, J gene, CDR3 DNA, CDR3 protein. D genes are given only for firm matches. Expanded clones are given a class, and other clones once, few, many or no size at all.

d_gene: NA
abundance: NA
v_gene: TRBV25-1
j_gene: TRBJ2-2
CDR3nt: TGTACCAGCAGTGTCGGCGGGTGGAACACCGGGGAGCTGTTTTTT
CDR3aa: CTSSVGGWNTGELFF

d_gene: NA
abundance: NA
v_gene: TRBV29-1
j_gene: TRBJ1-5
CDR3nt: TGCAGCGTTATATTGACAGGTGGGAGCAATCAGCCCCAGCATTTT
CDR3aa: CSVILTGGSNQPQHF

d_gene: NA
abundance: NA
v_gene: TRBV6-5
j_gene: TRBJ2-5
CDR3nt: TGTGCCAGCAGTCCGGGCCAGGAGCAGTACTTC
CDR3aa: CASSPGQEQYF

d_gene: NA
abundance: NA
v_gene: TRBV4-1
j_gene: TRBJ1-5
CDR3nt: TGCGCCAGCAGCCAAGACACGGGGTCGGGGAAGCCCCAGCATTTT
CDR3aa: CASSQDTGSGKPQHF

d_gene: NA
abundance: NA
v_gene: TRBV28
j_gene: TRBJ2-7
CDR3nt: TGTGCCAGCAGTCCCCGGATACAGGTTAGCTCCTACGAGCAGTACTTC
CDR3aa: CASSPRIQVSSYEQYF

d_gene: TRBD2
abundance: NA
v_gene: TRBV29-1
j_gene: TRBJ2-7
CDR3nt: TGCAGCGTCGCGGGAGGCGGAGTTTACGAGCAGTACTTC
CDR3aa: CSVAGGGVYEQYF

d_gene: NA
abundance: NA
v_gene: TRBV4-3
j_gene: TRBJ2-1
CDR3nt: TGCGCCAGCAGCCAAGATACGAGTAGGAGTGAGCAGTTCTTC
CDR3aa: CASSQDTSRSEQFF

d_gene: NA
abundance: NA
v_gene: TRBV4-3
j_gene: TRBJ1-4
CDR3nt: TGCGCCAGCGCCTTGGACACCTCTAATGAAAAACTGTTTTTT
CDR3aa: CASALDTSNEKLFF

d_gene: NA
abundance: NA
v_gene: TRBV7-2
j_gene: TRBJ2-2
CDR3nt: TGTGCCAGCAGCCCGAGAAGTGTGTTCACCGGGGAGCTGTTTTTT
CDR3aa: CASSPRSVFTGELFF

d_gene: NA
abundance: NA
v_gene: TRBV5-6
j_gene: TRBJ1-2
CDR3nt: TGTGCCAGCAGCTTGTCGGGGGTTCATGGCTACACCTTC
CDR3aa: CASSLSGVHGYTF

d_gene: TRBD2
abundance: NA
v_gene: TRBV4-1
j_gene: TRBJ2-1
CDR3nt: TGCGCCAGCAGCCCCTGGACTAGCGGGAGTAACAATGAGCAGTTCTTC
CDR3aa: CASSPWTSGSNNEQFF

d_gene: NA
abundance: once
v_gene: TRBV10-1
j_gene: TRBJ2-5
CDR3nt: TGCGCCAGCAGTGAGTCGGAGGGGTGGGAGACCCAGTACTTC
CDR3aa: CASSESEGWETQYF

d_gene: TRBD2
abundance: NA
v_gene: TRBV7-3
j_gene: TRBJ2-3
CDR3nt: TGTGCCAGCAGCCCCAGCGGGACGGTGACAGATACGCAGTATTTT
CDR3aa: CASSPSGTVTDTQYF

d_gene: NA
abundance: NA
v_gene: TRBV2
j_gene: TRBJ2-2
CDR3nt: TGTGCCAGCAGTGGGAGGAGGGGTGACACCGGGGAGCTGTTTTTT
CDR3aa: CASSGRRGDTGELFF

d_gene: TRBD1
abundance: NA
v_gene: TRBV29-1
j_gene: TRBJ2-3
CDR3nt: TGCAGCGACTGGGACAGGGGGCAAAGGGGGCAGTATTTT
CDR3aa: CSDWDRGQRGQYF

d_gene: TRBD1
abundance: NA
v_gene: TRBV19
j_gene: TRBJ2-7
CDR3nt: TGTGCCAGTAGTATTTTAGGCCAGGGGGAAAACGAGCAGTACTTC
CDR3aa: CASSILGQGENEQYF

d_gene: NA
abundance: once
v_gene: TRBV6-6
j_gene: TRBJ2-3
CDR3nt: TGTGCCAGCAGTTGGGCCAGCGCAGCAGATACGCAGTATTTT
CDR3aa: CASSWASAADTQYF

d_gene: NA
abundance: NA
v_gene: TRBV30
j_gene: TRBJ1-6
CDR3nt: TGTGCCTGGAGGGATGGGGAGGGATCACCCCTCCACTTT
CDR3aa: CAWRDGEGSPLHF

d_gene: TRBD1
abundance: NA
v_gene: TRBV13
j_gene: TRBJ1-1
CDR3nt: TGTGCCAGCAGCTTAAGACAGGGGAACACTGAAGCTTTCTTT
CDR3aa: CASSLRQGNTEAFF

d_gene: NA
abundance: NA
v_gene: TRBV6-6
j_gene: TRBJ1-5
CDR3nt: TGTGCCAGCAGTTACCCTTTCAATCAGCCCCAGCATTTT
CDR3aa: CASSYPFNQPQHF

d_gene: NA
abundance: once
v_gene: TRBV28
j_gene: TRBJ2-3
CDR3nt: TGTGCCAGCAGTTTAGCTGTGGAGGGGAACACAGATACGCAGTATTTT
CDR3aa: CASSLAVEGNTDTQYF

d_gene: NA
abundance: NA
v_gene: TRBV7-6
j_gene: TRBJ2-3
CDR3nt: TGTGCCAGCAGCTTATTTGCTGCAGATACGCAGTATTTT
CDR3aa: CASSLFAADTQYF

d_gene: NA
abundance: NA
v_gene: TRBV19
j_gene: TRBJ2-3
CDR3nt: TGTGCCAGTAGTATGCGGGGAGTTAGGGGCACAGATACGCAGTATTTT
CDR3aa: CASSMRGVRGTDTQYF

d_gene: TRBD1
abundance: few
v_gene: TRBV2
j_gene: TRBJ2-1
CDR3nt: TGTGCCAGCGTAGGGCAGGGGGCTGGGAATGAGCAGTTCTTC
CDR3aa: CASVGQGAGNEQFF

d_gene: NA
abundance: NA
v_gene: TRBV10-2
j_gene: TRBJ2-7
CDR3nt: TGCGCCAGCGGTGGGGGGGCGTCCTACGAGCAGTACTTC
CDR3aa: CASGGGASYEQYF

d_gene: NA
abundance: NA
v_gene: TRBV11-2
j_gene: TRBJ2-1
CDR3nt: TGTGCCAGCAGCCGCTTCCGATACAATGAGCAGTTCTTC
CDR3aa: CASSRFRYNEQFF

d_gene: NA
abundance: NA
v_gene: TRBV7-2
j_gene: TRBJ2-5
CDR3nt: TGTGCCAGCAGCTTAGTGGCGGCCCAAGAGACCCAGTACTTC
CDR3aa: CASSLVAAQETQYF

d_gene: TRBD2
abundance: NA
v_gene: TRBV19
j_gene: TRBJ2-3
CDR3nt: TGTGCCACTAGACTAGCGGGCACAGATACGCAGTATTTT
CDR3aa: CATRLAGTDTQYF

d_gene: NA
abundance: few
v_gene: TRBV4-2
j_gene: TRBJ1-3
CDR3nt: TGTGCCAGCAGCCAAGATTTAGGGGGGTCTGGAAACACCATATATTTT
CDR3aa: CASSQDLGGSGNTIYF

d_gene: TRBD1
abundance: NA
v_gene: TRBV19
j_gene: TRBJ2-7
CDR3nt: TGTGCCAGTAGTATAGCCGGGACAGGGGTGTCCTACGAGCAGTACTTC
CDR3aa: CASSIAGTGVSYEQYF

d_gene: TRBD1
abundance: NA
v_gene: TRBV13
j_gene: TRBJ2-7
CDR3nt: TGTGCCAGCAGCTTAGGACGACAGGGCGGGTCCTACGAGCAGTACTTC
CDR3aa: CASSLGRQGGSYEQYF

d_gene: NA
abundance: NA
v_gene: TRBV29-1
j_gene: TRBJ2-2
CDR3nt: TGCAGCGCGCCAGGGGAGACGAACACCGGGGAGCTGTTTTTT
CDR3aa: CSAPGETNTGELFF